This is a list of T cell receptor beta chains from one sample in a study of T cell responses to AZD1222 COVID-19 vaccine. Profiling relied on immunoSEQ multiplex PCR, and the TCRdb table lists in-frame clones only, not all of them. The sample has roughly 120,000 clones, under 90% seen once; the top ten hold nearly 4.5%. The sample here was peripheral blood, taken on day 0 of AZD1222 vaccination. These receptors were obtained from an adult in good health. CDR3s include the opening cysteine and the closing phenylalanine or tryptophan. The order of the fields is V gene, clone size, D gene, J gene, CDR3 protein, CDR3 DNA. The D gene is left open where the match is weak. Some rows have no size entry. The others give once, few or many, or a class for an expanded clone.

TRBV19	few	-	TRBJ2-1	CASKASQGGEQFF	TGTGCCAGTAAAGCCTCCCAGGGTGGTGAGCAGTTCTTC
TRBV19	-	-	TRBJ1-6	CASSKLGDKNSPLHF	TGTGCCAGTAGTAAACTTGGGGACAAAAATTCACCCCTCCACTTT
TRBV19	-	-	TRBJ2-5	CASSIWNSRSTQYF	TGTGCCAGTAGTATATGGAATAGCAGATCGACCCAGTACTTC
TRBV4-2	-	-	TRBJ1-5	CASSQDRFSNQPQHF	TGTGCCAGCAGCCAAGACAGGTTTAGCAATCAGCCCCAGCATTTT
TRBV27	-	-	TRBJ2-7	CASSQRDASYEQYF	TGTGCCAGCAGCCAACGGGACGCCTCCTACGAGCAGTACTTC
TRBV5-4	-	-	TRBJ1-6	CASSLGGGSYNSPLHF	TGTGCCAGCAGCCTGGGAGGGGGCTCCTATAATTCACCCCTCCACTTT
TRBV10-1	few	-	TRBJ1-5	CAPRGPNQPQHF	TGCGCCCCCCGGGGTCCAAATCAGCCCCAGCATTTT
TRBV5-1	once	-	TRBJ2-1	CASTEGGNEQFF	TGCGCCAGCACTGAGGGGGGCAATGAGCAGTTCTTC
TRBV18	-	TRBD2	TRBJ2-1	CASSPRSGSGDNEQFF	TGTGCCAGCTCACCCCGGAGCGGGAGTGGAGACAATGAGCAGTTCTTC
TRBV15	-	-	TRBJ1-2	CATSRGGSYGSYTF	TGTGCCACCAGCAGAGGGGGTAGCTATGGTAGCTACACCTTC
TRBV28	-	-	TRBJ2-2	CASSSRDHTGELFF	TGTGCCAGCAGTTCCCGGGACCACACCGGGGAGCTGTTTTTT
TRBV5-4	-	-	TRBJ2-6	CASSPRNSGANVLTF	TGTGCCAGCAGCCCCCGGAACTCTGGGGCCAACGTCCTGACTTTC
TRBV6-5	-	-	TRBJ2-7	CASSYSGTSGEQYF	TGTGCCAGCAGTTACTCGGGCACGTCTGGCGAGCAGTACTTC
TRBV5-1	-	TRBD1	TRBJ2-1	CASTTTGQGFNEQFF	TGCGCCAGCACCACAACTGGACAGGGGTTCAATGAGCAGTTCTTC
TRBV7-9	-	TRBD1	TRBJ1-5	CASSIQGGQPQHF	TGTGCCAGCAGCATCCAGGGGGGTCAGCCCCAGCATTTT
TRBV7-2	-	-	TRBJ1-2	CASSLGFAYGYTF	TGTGCCAGCAGCTTAGGATTCGCGTATGGCTACACCTTC
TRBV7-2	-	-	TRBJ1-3	CASSSGSSGNTIYF	TGTGCCAGCAGTTCAGGGTCCTCTGGAAACACCATATATTTT
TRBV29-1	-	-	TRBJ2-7	CSVRTYSYEQYF	TGCAGCGTTAGGACCTACTCCTACGAGCAGTACTTC